The next 20 T cell receptor beta chains were all read from a single sample in a study of blood T cell repertoires in COVID-19. Sequencing used immunoSEQ multiplex PCR; TCRdb keeps in-frame clones, though not all of them. The sample includes under 250,000 clones, about four fifths of them seen just once. Material for sequencing was peripheral blood. The receptors shown here come from a man aged 80 or over with acute or convalescent COVID-19.

The V and J genes are TRBV5-1 and TRBJ2-7; D gene unclear. Per the germline V gene, CDR1 is SGHRS and CDR2 is YFSETQ. Trimming removed 1 base at V and 1 base at J, with 6 bases between. The CDR3 has 13 amino acids. This CDR3 is CASSLSTSYEQYF. Here the CDR3 DNA reads TGCGCCAGCAGCTTGAGCACTTCCTACGAGCAGTACTTC.

The rearrangement uses TRBV24-1 and TRBJ2-1, with TRBD1 as a possible D gene (6 bases). The CDR3 has 12 amino acids. The germline V gene has CDR1 KGHDR and CDR2 SFDVKD. Trimming took off 2 bases at V and 10 bases at J, with 8 bases between the two ends. CDR3 bases: TGTGCCACCAGTGATTATAGGGGGGAGCAGTTCTTC. Protein product: CATSDYRGEQFF.

V and J are TRBV6-4 and TRBJ1-6; no clear D. Germline CDR1 MRHNA, CDR2 SNTAGT. V lost 10 bases and J 9 bases, leaving 13 bases between the germline ends. This CDR3 is built from 12 residues. The CDR3 region is CAIPGGGSPLHF. DNA for the CDR3: TGTGCCATCCCAGGAGGTGGTTCACCCCTCCACTTT.

CDR3 sequence: CATSPPRGPSGGETQYF. The CDR3 DNA follows: TGTGCCACCAGCCCCCCAAGAGGGCCTAGCGGGGGGGAGACCCAGTACTTC. The chain carries TRBV15 and TRBJ2-5, with TRBD2 matching 11 bases. V trimming: 5 bases; J trimming: 5 bases; junction bases outside the gene matches: 13. The CDR3 extends over 17 amino acids. Germline V CDR1 and CDR2: LNHNV, YYDKDF (reference sequence).

The chain links TRBV10-3 to TRBJ2-1, with 12 positions matching TRBD2. From germline, CDR1 is ENHRY and CDR2 SYGVKD. The CDR3 spans 15 residues. With V trimmed by 3 bases and J by 10 bases, 7 bases remained unmatched. The CDR3: CAISDTSGGLLEQFF. The CDR3 DNA follows: TGTGCCATCAGTGACACTAGCGGGGGGCTCTTGGAGCAGTTCTTC.

This clone has a single count. This rearrangement joins TRBV19 to TRBJ2-5; D might be TRBD2 (5 bases). The length of the CDR3 is 16 residues. Germline V lookup: CDR1 LNHDA, CDR2 SQIVND (reference sequence). V lost 1 base and J lost 5, with 17 bases in between. CDR3 DNA sequence: TGTGCCAGTAGTATAGGGTCCGGGGTATCCTCGGAGACCCAGTACTTC. Translating it yields CASSIGSGVSSETQYF.

J is TRBJ2-7 and V is TRBV7-2; 7 bases agree with TRBD1. The CDR3 is made up of 14 amino acids. V gave up 5 bases and J gave up 5 bases; unmatched junction bases: 9. Per germline, CDR1 SGHTA and CDR2 FQGNSA. The CDR3 DNA sequence: TGTGCCAGCAGCCCGACAGGGAATTCCCACGAGCAGTACTTC. It yields the protein CASSPTGNSHEQYF.

The chain carries TRBV7-8 and TRBJ2-2, with a tentative D call TRBD1 (6 bases). V was clipped by 5 bases and J by 8 bases, with 9 bases between them. This CDR3 contains 12 residues. The germline CDR1 and CDR2 sequences are SGHVS and FQNEAQ. For the CDR3, the DNA is TGTGCCAGCAGCCACAGGGTGGGGGAGCTGTTTTTT. Protein product: CASSHRVGELFF. The complete variable domain, with remaining parts taken from reference TRBV7-8 and TRBJ2-2, reads GAGVSQSPRYKVAKRGQDVALRCDPISGHVSLFWYQQALGQGPEFLTYFQNEAQLDKSGLPSDRFFAERPEGSVSTLKIQRTQQEDSAVYLCASSHRVGELFFGEGSRLTVL.

The J gene is TRBJ2-1, the V gene TRBV4-1, with TRBD1 matching over 9 bases. Germline V gene lookup returns CDR1 MGHRA and CDR2 YSYEKL. Losses at the gene ends were 4 bases for V and 1 base for J; bases not matched to a gene: 8. CDR3 length: 17 amino acids. As DNA, the CDR3 is TGCGCCAGCAGCCCTACGACAGGGGGATTTTCCTACAATGAGCAGTTCTTC. Residues: CASSPTTGGFSYNEQFF.

The chain is built from TRBV18 and TRBJ2-7; TRBD1 agrees at 8 bases. CDR1 is KGHSH, CDR2 LQKENI, per germline. The CDR3 is 13 amino acids. The J segment lost 2 bases and the V segment lost 3 bases, leaving 0 bases of the junction unmatched. The CDR3 reads CASSPDRAYEQYF. The CDR3 DNA sequence: TGTGCCAGCTCACCGGACAGGGCCTACGAGCAGTACTTC.

DNA for the CDR3: TGTGCCAGCAGCTTGGGACAGGGGTTCGGGGAGCTGTTTTTT. Protein product: CASSLGQGFGELFF. The chain recombines TRBV7-9 with TRBJ2-2, with 10 bases identical to TRBD1. The V gene's germline CDR1 is SEHNR and CDR2 FQNEAQ (reference sequence). V gave up 3 bases and J gave up 7 bases; unmatched junction bases: 2. The CDR3 covers 14 residues.

This rearrangement joins TRBV6-5 to TRBJ2-7, with 7 bases identical to TRBD1. The CDR3 runs 14 residues. V shed 0 bases and J 3 bases; nucleotides not matched to a gene: 2. The germline V gene encodes CDR1 MNHEY and CDR2 SVGAGI. The chain's CDR3 is CASSYSGQNYEQYF. The DNA for the CDR3 is TGTGCCAGCAGTTACTCGGGACAGAACTACGAGCAGTACTTC.

This clone was detected a few times. The genes are TRBV14 and TRBJ2-7; maybe TRBD1 (6 bases). With 1 base removed from V and 0 bases from J, the gap between germline ends came to 10 bases. CDR1 is SGHDN, CDR2 FVKESK, per germline. This CDR3 is 15 amino acids long. CDR3: CASSQGRGSSYEQYF. In DNA form, the CDR3 reads TGTGCCAGCAGCCAAGGAAGGGGGAGCTCCTACGAGCAGTACTTC.

V and J are TRBV7-2 and TRBJ1-6, with a weak D call TRBD1 (6 bases). V was shortened by 2 bases and J by 8 bases, with 19 bases between the two germline ends. CDR3 length: 17 amino acids. Germline-derived CDR1 and CDR2 are SGHTA and FQGNSA. The CDR3 loop is CASSLSGRGSWYSPLHF. CDR3 coding DNA: TGTGCCAGCAGCTTAAGTGGCAGGGGCAGCTGGTATTCACCCCTCCACTTT.

This clone was seen a single time. The chain couples TRBV12-2 to TRBJ1-6; TRBD1, the table's D call, was not compared with the DNA. TRBV12-2 is shown as a pseudogene. CDR3 length: 16 residues. The CDR3 protein is CASRRPGQGYNSPLHF. The CDR3 bases are TGTGCAAGTCGCCGCCCGGGACAGGGCTATAATTCACCCCTCCACTTT.

This clone was observed a few times. The rearrangement joins TRBV4-1 to TRBJ1-3; possibly TRBD1 for D (5 bases). Germline V CDR1 and CDR2: MGHRA, YSYEKL. Deletions cut 0 bases from V and 0 bases from J, with 9 bases between. The CDR3 sequence is 16 residues long. CDR3 nucleotide sequence: TGCGCCAGCAGCCAAGATAGGGGAATCTCTGGAAACACCATATATTTT. Residues: CASSQDRGISGNTIYF.

The chain carries TRBV15 and TRBJ1-6; possible D gene TRBD1, 5 bases. The germline V gene has CDR1 LNHNV and CDR2 YYDKDF (reference sequence). V lost 0 bases to trimming and J lost 9 bases, with 18 bases between them. The CDR3 covers 17 residues. CDR3 DNA: TGTGCCACCAGCAGAGAGAGCGGGGCCGGCGTCGGTTCACCCCTCCACTTT. Its translation: CATSRESGAGVGSPLHF.

The chain carries TRBV18 and TRBJ1-4, with TRBD1 identical over 8 bases. Germline-derived CDR1 and CDR2 are KGHSH and LQKENI. CDR3 size: 14 residues. The J segment lost 6 bases and the V segment lost 4 bases, leaving 4 bases of the junction unmatched. This CDR3 is CASSQTGEDEKLFF. For the CDR3, the DNA is TGTGCCAGCTCACAGACAGGGGAGGATGAAAAACTGTTTTTT.

This clone was detected a few times. This chain uses TRBV20-1 with TRBJ2-7; the D gene is possibly TRBD1 (6 bases). The germline V gene encodes CDR1 DFQATT and CDR2 SNEGSKA (reference sequence). This CDR3 has 11 residues. The ends were cut back, 6 bases at V and 2 bases at J, with 8 bases in the middle. The chain's CDR3 is CSAGQTYEQYF. CDR3 nucleotides: TGCAGTGCCGGACAGACCTACGAGCAGTACTTC.

The V and J genes are TRBV28 and TRBJ1-6, with D possibly matching TRBD1 (5 bases). CDR3 length equals 13 residues. Germline assignment: CDR1 MDHEN and CDR2 SYDVKM. Trimming took 7 bases from V and 6 from J, leaving 10 bases between them. CDR3 residues: CASKGALNSPLHF. DNA of the CDR3: TGTGCCAGCAAAGGGGCCCTTAATTCACCCCTCCACTTT. Filled out from reference TRBV28 and TRBJ1-6, the complete variable domain reads DVKVTQSSRYLVKRTGEKVFLECVQDMDHENMFWYRQDPGLGLRLIYFSYDVKMKEKGDIPEGYSVSREKKERFSLILESASTNQTSMYLCASKGALNSPLHFGNGTRLTVT.